This T cell receptor (beta chain) was observed in a study of cytomegalovirus exposure and HLA in healthy donors (TCRdb year 2017). Study-level background: In an earlier analysis of roughly 500 of the donors, approximately 300 Gb of sequence data and 90 million to 130 million unique TCR beta sequences from roughly 190 million T cells were reported. An early release covering roughly 600 HLA-typed donors comprised 300 to 350 gigabases of sequencing data and tens of millions of unique TCR sequences. Of the 300 to 500 genotyped donors, roughly 80% were placed in the genetic ancestry cluster associated with self-reported Caucasian donors. The aim of the study was to test whether cataloging public T cell receptors could identify signatures of past pathogen exposure. The study used immunosequencing to profile the T cell repertoires of 666 subjects and linked those repertoires to cytomegalovirus serostatus. Besides the first cohort of more than 650 subjects, a separate validation cohort made up of 120 or so different subjects was used. To predict cytomegalovirus infection status, the study brought together high-throughput TCR immunosequencing, statistical association of individual TCRs with disease status, and machine learning. A later analysis re-examined previously published TCR beta repertoires from just over 650 donors and added high-resolution HLA genotyping to investigate patterns of TCR occurrence. In the later analysis, no new phenotypic data were used to find candidate immune exposures; instead, reliance was placed on TCR beta sequences and their occurrence across donors. An earlier analysis of 587 of the donors used high-throughput TCR beta sequencing to judge whether each TCR beta V gene segment behaved as functional or pseudogenic. Alongside the repertoire data, information on donor age, sex, ethnicity and CMV serostatus was compiled. In a later genetic analysis, genome-wide SNP genotypes for about three fifths of the roughly 670 donors were used, and that subset was treated as a discovery cohort. Every repertoire in the discovery cohort had been generated on one and the same sequencing platform. Both class I and class II loci were covered by HLA typing, at four-digit resolution. Typing coverage differed by locus: A, B, C, DRB1 and DQB1 were typed in about 620-630 donors, DQA1 in about 510, DPA1 in around 580, and DPB1 in 472. Four or five DR-DQ haplotypes were handled as single units for association and clustering because linkage in the cohort was strong. Among 398 genotyped donors of the cohort, an average of about 240,000 unique TCR beta nucleotide sequences were sequenced per donor, around 20% of them non-productive. Overall study results and their limits: It was suggested by the authors that the approach could potentially be generalized to other disease states and immunological phenotypes. Linkage disequilibrium might explain the correlated functional status among segregating V segments, but an unknown experimental factor could not be ruled out. The classifier was reported to diagnose cytomegalovirus status with high specificity and sensitivity in both the original and validation cohorts. When HLA alleles, especially DR and DQ, strongly co-occurred, attributing TCR associations to individual alleles was difficult. A later analysis reported that several top co-occurrence clusters appeared linked to parvovirus B19, influenza, CMV and Epstein-Barr virus. The sequencing pipeline was judged likely to have produced a cluster of highly shared sequence variants as a technical artifact. Most CMV-associated TCR beta chains appeared to be HLA-restricted in a later analysis, and the HLA associations seemed to be driven largely by CMV exposure. In an earlier analysis of fewer than 750 of the donors, most TCR beta V segments were observed in productive rearrangements about 90% or about 30% of the time, broadly matching IMGT annotations. Presence/absence analyses assumed roughly uniform sequencing depth across donors, an assumption that may not hold. A further reported finding was that TCR beta sequences accurately predicted the HLA-A and HLA-B alleles for most subjects in the first cohort. In a later analysis, HLA-associated TCR beta chains were found to be more clonally expanded and to have lower generation probabilities than equally common non-associated chains. A few of the identified cytomegalovirus-associated TCR beta chains were confirmed in vitro to be specific for cytomegalovirus antigens. This cohort had only TCR beta chains sequenced, and the lack of alpha or paired-chain data limited which features could be detected. Because some donors lacked HLA typing at each locus, the association tests relied only on the typed subset. In a later genetic analysis, fewer N-insertions in productive TCRs were reported among donors in an Asian-associated ancestry cluster than the approximately 670-donor mean. Most TCR sequences were observed very rarely across donors, whereas some public TCRs were present in many individuals. Some IMGT-functional V segments, including TRBV6-2 and TRBV6-3, could not be told apart with the 87-base-pair reads, so those segments were excluded. In a later analysis, the rate of TCR association differed among HLA loci, with DRB1 alleles having the most associated TCRs and HLA-C alleles having the fewest. In a later analysis, about 17,000 TCR beta sequences were associated with specific HLA alleles at a false discovery rate of 0.05. Immune exposure information for the cohort was limited to CMV serostatus. The study listed 150 to 200 TCR beta chains as associated with cytomegalovirus. In a later genetic analysis, a missense DCLRE1C variant was associated with V-gene and J-gene trimming of TCR beta chains, and the association was replicated in an independent cohort. The earlier analysis of nearly 600 of the donors excluded 15 to 20 rarely observed V segments, including chromosome 9 orphons, because counts were too low.

Worth noting for this clone: Its antigen is unknown. No clone much larger than this one lies a single base away; base qualities are absent.

The cohort consisted of 666 healthy bone marrow donors. At the time of sampling, every cohort member was nominally healthy, though immune exposures that went unrecorded were likely present. The donor was CMV seronegative and belonged to the group of 352 seronegative cohort members. Each donor provided a peripheral blood sample, and peripheral blood mononuclear cells were used for TCR beta sequencing. The Qiagen DNeasy Blood Extraction Kit was used to extract genomic DNA from the blood cell samples. The junction shows trimming of 1 base on V and 3 bases on J, plus 6 bases between the germline ends. As encoded in the germline V gene, CDR1 is MGHRA while CDR2 is YSYEKL. The CDR3, from cysteine to phenylalanine, totals 13 residues. The retained sequence is limited to the CDR3, 39 bases, with the frame set at the first base. The library was built by means of the immunoSEQ multiplex PCR assay. A mixture of 60 forward primers for TCR Vbeta segments and 13 reverse primers for TCR Jbeta segments was used in the multiplex PCR. Amplification of the CDR3 region of rearranged TCR beta genes was performed with a multiplex PCR assay on genomic DNA. Amplified TCR beta libraries were sequenced as 87-base-pair reads on the Illumina HiSeq System. The paper's processing steps were these. In a later analysis, about 80 million unique TCR beta chains were counted across the roughly 670 repertoires, and roughly 11 million of these chains were shared by at least two donors. Raw reads were error-corrected and collapsed into unique sequences by a nearest-neighbor algorithm in which closely related sequences were merged to remove PCR and sequencing errors. To assign V, D and J gene segments, CDR3 sequences were aligned to IMGT reference sequences. For a sequence to be retained, a match of at least six nucleotides was required to both a V gene segment and a J gene segment. Rearrangements were classified as productive when the CDR3 lacked stop codons and remained in frame with V and J, and all other rearrangements were classified as non-productive. Following IMGT convention, CDR3 was defined as the stretch from the second conserved V-encoded cysteine up to the conserved J-encoded phenylalanine. The earlier analysis of 500 to 650 of the donors excluded any sequence lacking an unambiguous match to a single V gene segment. In an earlier analysis of a few hundred of the donors, a V segment was called functional when productive rearrangements were above 56.7%, and segregating when the standard deviation between donors exceeded 5%. A statistical classification framework was built to diagnose cytomegalovirus status from the catalog of TCR beta chain sequences. In a later analysis, TCR nucleotide sequences were compared against IMGT/GENE-DB human TR gene sequences so that V and J genes could be assigned. A later analysis assigned CDR3 sequences and most-parsimonious VDJ recombination scenarios with the TCRdist pipeline. In a later analysis, each TCR beta chain was defined by its CDR3 amino acid sequence together with its V-gene family, and reads without a unique V-gene family were excluded. To address suspected cross-contamination and a sequencing artifact, a later analysis removed several hundred highly shared, low-generation-probability nucleotide sequences. For each public chain, a later analysis derived a clonal expansion index from normalized ranks of inferred template counts within each repertoire. A later analysis computed generation probabilities with a VDJ recombination model fitted to out-of-frame rearrangements, and checked the results against IGoR. In a later analysis, hypergeometric tests were used to score TCR-TCR, TCR-HLA and TCR-CMV co-occurrence, with a repertoire-size bias correction applied to TCR pairs. In a later analysis, false discovery rates were estimated by permuting HLA or CMV assignments 20 times. In a later analysis, co-occurring TCRs were grouped with DBSCAN, and TCRdist sequence similarity was added when clustering was performed within HLA-allele-positive subsets. Co-occurrence clustering excluded repertoires with fewer than 30,000 or more than 120,000 public chains, plus five with anomalous nucleotide sharing. TCRdb limited this immuneACCESS table to in-frame rearrangements with V and J called. A share of clones is missing; checked studies link under half to unresolved V genes, and the rest is unexplained. V and J calls and clone size are those listed in that table; D and trimming were worked out from the DNA. Here the sample has over 100,000 clones; 66% occur a single time. The ten largest clones represent less than 2% of the sample.

The sample consisted of PBMCs. The V gene is TRBV4-1 and the J gene is TRBJ2-5; D gene: possibly TRBD2, on 6 matching bases. The TCR sequence derives from a man aged 18 to 30 in good health and CMV-seronegative. The CDR3 here reads CASSQGGEETQYF. The sequenced DNA is TGCGCCAGCAGCCAAGGGGGGGAAGAGACCCAGTACTTC.